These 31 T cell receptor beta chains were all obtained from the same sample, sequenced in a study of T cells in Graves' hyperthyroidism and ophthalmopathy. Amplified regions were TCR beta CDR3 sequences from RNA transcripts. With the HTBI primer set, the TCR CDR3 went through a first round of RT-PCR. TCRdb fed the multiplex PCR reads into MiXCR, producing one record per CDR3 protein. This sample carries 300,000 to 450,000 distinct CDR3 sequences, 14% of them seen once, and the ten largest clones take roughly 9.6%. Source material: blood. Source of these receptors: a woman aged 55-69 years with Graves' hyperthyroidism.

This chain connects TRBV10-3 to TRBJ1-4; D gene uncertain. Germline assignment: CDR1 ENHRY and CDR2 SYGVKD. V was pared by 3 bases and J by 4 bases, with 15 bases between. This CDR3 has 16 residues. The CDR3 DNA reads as TGTGCCATCAGTGACTCTGTGGACGGTAATAATGAAAAACTGTTTTTT. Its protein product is CAISDSVDGNNEKLFF.

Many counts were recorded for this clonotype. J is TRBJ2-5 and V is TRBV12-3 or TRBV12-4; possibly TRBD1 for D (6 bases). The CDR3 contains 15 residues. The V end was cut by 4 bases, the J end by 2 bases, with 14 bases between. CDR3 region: CASSSLTGLQETQYF. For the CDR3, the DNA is TGTGCCAGCAGTTCATTAACAGGGCTTCAAGAGACCCAGTACTTC.

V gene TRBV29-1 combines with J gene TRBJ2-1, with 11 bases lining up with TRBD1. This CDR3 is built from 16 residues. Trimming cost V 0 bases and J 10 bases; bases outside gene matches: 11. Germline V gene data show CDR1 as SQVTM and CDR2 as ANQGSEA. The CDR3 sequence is CSVEDLWTGGAGEQFF. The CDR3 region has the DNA TGCAGCGTTGAAGATCTCTGGACAGGGGGCGCCGGCGAGCAGTTCTTC.

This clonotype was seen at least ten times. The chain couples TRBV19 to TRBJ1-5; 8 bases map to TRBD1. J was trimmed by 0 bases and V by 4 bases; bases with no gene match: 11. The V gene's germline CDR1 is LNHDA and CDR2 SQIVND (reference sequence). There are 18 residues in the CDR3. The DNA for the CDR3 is TGTGCCAGTAGTACTCCCCGGACAGGGCCTTCTAGCAATCAGCCCCAGCATTTT. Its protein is CASSTPRTGPSSNQPQHF. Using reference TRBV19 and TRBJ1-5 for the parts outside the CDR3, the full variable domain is DGGITQSPKYLFRKEGQNVTLSCEQNLNHDAMYWYRQDPGQGLRLIYYSQIVNDFQKGDIAEGYSVSREKKESFPLTVTSAQKNPTAFYLCASSTPRTGPSSNQPQHFGDGTRLSIL.

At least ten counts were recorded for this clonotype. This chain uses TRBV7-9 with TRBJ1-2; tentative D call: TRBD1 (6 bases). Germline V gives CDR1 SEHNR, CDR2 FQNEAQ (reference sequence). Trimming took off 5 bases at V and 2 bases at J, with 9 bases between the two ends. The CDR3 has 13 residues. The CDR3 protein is CASSRGQNYGYTF. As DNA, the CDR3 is TGTGCCAGCAGCCGAGGACAGAACTATGGCTACACCTTC.

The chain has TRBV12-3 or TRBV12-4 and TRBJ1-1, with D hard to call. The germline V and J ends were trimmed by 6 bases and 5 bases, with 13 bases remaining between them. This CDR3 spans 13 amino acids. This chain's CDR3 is CASSRTVGTEAFF. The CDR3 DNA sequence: TGTGCCAGCAGCCGCACGGTGGGGACTGAAGCTTTCTTT.

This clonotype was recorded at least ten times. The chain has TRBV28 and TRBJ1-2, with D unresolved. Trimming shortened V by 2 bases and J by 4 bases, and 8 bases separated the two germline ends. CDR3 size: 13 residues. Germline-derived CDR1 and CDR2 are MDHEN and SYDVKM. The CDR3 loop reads CASSLDGLYGYTF. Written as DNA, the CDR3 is TGTGCCAGCAGTTTAGACGGACTCTATGGCTACACCTTC.

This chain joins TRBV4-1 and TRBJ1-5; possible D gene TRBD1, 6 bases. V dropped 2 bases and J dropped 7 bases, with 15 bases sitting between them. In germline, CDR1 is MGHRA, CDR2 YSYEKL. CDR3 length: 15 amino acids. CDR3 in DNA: TGCGCCAGCAGCCAAACGGGGGGGGCCCACCAGCCCCAGCATTTT. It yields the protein CASSQTGGAHQPQHF.

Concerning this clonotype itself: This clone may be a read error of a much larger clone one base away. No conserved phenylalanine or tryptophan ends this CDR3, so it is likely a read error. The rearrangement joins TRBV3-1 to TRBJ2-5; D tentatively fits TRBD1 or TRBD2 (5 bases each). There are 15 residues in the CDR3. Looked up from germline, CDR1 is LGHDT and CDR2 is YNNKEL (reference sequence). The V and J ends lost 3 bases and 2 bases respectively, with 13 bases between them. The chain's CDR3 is CASSHLGRAQETQYL. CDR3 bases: TGTGCCAGCAGCCATCTGGGACGGGCGCAAGAGACCCAGTACCTC.

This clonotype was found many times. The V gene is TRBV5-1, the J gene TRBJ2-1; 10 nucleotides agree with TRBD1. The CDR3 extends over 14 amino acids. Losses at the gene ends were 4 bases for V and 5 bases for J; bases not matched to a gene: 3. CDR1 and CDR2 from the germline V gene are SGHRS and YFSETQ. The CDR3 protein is CASSGQGENNEQFF. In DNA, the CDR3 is TGCGCCAGCAGCGGACAGGGGGAAAACAATGAGCAGTTCTTC.

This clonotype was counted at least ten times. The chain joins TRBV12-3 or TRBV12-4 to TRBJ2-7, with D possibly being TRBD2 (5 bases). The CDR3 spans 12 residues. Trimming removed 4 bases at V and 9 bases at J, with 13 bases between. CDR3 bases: TGTGCCAGCAGTTCCCCCTCTGGGAGGCAGTACTTC. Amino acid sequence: CASSSPSGRQYF.

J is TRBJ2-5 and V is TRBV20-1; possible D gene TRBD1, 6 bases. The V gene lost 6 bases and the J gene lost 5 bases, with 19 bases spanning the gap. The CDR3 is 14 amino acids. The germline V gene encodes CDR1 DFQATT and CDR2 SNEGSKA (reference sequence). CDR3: CSANTGGRGETQYF. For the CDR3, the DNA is TGCAGTGCGAATACAGGTGGAAGGGGGGAGACCCAGTACTTC.

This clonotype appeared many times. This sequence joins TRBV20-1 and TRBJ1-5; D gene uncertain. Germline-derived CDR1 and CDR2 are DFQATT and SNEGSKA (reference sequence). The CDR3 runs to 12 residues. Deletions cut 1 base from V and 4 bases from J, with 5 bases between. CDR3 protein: CSARGGNQPQHF. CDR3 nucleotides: TGCAGTGCTAGAGGGGGTAATCAGCCCCAGCATTTT.

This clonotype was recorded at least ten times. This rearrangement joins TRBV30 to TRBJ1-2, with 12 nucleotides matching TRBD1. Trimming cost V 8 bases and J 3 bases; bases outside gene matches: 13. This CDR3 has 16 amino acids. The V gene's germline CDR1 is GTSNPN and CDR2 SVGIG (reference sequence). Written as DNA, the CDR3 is TGTGCCCGACGCCGGGACAGGGGGCGGAATTACTATGGCTACACCTTC. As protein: CARRRDRGRNYYGYTF.

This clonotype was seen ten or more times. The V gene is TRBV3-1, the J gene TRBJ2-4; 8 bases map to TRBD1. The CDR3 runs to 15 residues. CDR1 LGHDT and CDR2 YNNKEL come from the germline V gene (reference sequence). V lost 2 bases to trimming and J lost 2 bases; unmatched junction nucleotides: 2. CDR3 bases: TGTGCCAGCAGCCAATCCAGGGGGCCCAAAAACATTCAGTACTTC. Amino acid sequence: CASSQSRGPKNIQYF.

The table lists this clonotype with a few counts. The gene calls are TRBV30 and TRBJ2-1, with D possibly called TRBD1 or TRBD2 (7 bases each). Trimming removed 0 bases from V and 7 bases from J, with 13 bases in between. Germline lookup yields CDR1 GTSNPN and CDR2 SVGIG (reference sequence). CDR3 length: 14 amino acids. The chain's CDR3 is CAWSVQQGGNEQFF. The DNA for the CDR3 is TGTGCCTGGAGTGTACAGCAGGGGGGGAATGAGCAGTTCTTC.

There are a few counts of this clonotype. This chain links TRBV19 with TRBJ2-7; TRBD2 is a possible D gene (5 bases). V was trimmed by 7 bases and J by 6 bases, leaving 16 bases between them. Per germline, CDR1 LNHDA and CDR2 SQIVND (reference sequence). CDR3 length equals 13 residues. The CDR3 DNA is TGTGCCAGTACCGCCGACCTTCGGGGCGAGCAGTACTTC. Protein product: CASTADLRGEQYF. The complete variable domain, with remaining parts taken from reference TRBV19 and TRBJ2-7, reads DGGITQSPKYLFRKEGQNVTLSCEQNLNHDAMYWYRQDPGQGLRLIYYSQIVNDFQKGDIAEGYSVSREKKESFPLTVTSAQKNPTAFYLCASTADLRGEQYFGPGTRLTVT.

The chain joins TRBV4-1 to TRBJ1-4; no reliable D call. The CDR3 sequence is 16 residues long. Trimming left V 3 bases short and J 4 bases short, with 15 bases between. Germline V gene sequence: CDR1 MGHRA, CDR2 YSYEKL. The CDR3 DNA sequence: TGCGCCAGCAGCCAGTTGCCGGGAAGCGGTAATGAAAAACTGTTTTTT. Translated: CASSQLPGSGNEKLFF.

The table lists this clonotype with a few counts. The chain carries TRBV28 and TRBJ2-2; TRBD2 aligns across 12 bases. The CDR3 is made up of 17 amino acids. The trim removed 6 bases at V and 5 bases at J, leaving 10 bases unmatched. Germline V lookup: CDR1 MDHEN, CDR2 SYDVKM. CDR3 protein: CASRKTRLAGVTGELFF. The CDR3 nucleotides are TGTGCCAGCAGAAAAACCAGACTAGCGGGAGTTACCGGGGAGCTGTTTTTT.

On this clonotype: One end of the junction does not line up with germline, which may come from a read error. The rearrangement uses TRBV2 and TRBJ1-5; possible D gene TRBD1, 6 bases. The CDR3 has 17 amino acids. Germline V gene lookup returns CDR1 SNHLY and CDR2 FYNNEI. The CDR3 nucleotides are TGTGCCAGCAGTGAATGGCGGGGCCAGGGGAACGATCAGCCCCAGCACTTT. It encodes CASSEWRGQGNDQPQHF.

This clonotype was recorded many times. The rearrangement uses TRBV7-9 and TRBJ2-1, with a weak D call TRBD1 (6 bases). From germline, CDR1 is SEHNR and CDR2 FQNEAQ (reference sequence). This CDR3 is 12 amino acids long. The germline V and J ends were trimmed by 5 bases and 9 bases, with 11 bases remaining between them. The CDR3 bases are TGTGCCAGCAGCACCACAGGGTTTGAGCAGTTCTTC. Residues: CASSTTGFEQFF.

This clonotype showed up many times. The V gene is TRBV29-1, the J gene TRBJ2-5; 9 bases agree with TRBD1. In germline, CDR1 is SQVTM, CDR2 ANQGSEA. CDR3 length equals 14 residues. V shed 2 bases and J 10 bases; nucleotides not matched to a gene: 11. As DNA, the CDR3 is TGCAGCGTTGAACTTGGGACAGGGACGGTGATCCAGTACTTC. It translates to CSVELGTGTVIQYF.

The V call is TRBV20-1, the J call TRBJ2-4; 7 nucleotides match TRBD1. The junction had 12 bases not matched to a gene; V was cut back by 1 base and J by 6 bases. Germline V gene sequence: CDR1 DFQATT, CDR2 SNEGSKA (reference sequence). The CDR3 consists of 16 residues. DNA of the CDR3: TGCAGTGCTAGAGTACCCCTTACAGGGGCTAGAAACATTCAGTACTTC. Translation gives CSARVPLTGARNIQYF.

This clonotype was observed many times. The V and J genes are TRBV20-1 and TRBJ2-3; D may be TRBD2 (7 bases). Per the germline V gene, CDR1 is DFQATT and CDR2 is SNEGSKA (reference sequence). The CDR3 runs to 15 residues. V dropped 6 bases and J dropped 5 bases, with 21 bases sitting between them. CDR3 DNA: TGCAGTGCCATCCCTTTAGGGGGGGCAGGAGATACGCAGTATTTT. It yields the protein CSAIPLGGAGDTQYF.

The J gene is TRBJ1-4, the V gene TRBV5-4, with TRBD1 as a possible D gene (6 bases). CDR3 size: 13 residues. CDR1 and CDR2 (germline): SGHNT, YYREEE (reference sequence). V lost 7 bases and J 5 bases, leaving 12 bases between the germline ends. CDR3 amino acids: CASGRQVNEKLFF. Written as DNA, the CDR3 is TGTGCCAGCGGCCGACAGGTCAATGAAAAACTGTTTTTT.

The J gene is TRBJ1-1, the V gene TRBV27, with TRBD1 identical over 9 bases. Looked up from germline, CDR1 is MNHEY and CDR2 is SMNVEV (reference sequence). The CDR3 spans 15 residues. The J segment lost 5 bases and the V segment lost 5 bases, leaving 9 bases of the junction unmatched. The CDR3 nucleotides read TGTGCCAGCAGTCCCTATCGACAGGGGGTGACTGAAGCTTTCTTT. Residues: CASSPYRQGVTEAFF.

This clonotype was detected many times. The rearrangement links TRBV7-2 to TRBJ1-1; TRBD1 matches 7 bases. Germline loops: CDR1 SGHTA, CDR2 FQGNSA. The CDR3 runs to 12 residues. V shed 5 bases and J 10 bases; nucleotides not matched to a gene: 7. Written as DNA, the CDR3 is TGTGCCAGCAGCCGACAGGGAAAGGTAGCTTTCTTT. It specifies CASSRQGKVAFF.

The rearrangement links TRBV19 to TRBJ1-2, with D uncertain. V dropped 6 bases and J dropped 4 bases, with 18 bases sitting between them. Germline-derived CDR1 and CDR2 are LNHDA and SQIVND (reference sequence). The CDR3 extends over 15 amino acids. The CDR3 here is CASRETPSWAYGYTF. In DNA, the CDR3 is TGTGCCAGTAGGGAGACACCTTCTTGGGCCTATGGCTACACCTTC.

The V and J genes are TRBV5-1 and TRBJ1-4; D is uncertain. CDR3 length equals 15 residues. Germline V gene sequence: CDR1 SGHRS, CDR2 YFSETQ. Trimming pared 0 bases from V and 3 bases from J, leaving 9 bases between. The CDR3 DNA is TGCGCCAGCAGCTTGGTGGGTACGGCTAATGAAAAACTGTTTTTT. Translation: CASSLVGTANEKLFF.

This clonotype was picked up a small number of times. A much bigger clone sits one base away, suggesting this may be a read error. In DNA form, the CDR3 reads TGTGCCCGGAGTGAACCGGGCACGTCACAGCATTTT. Translated: CARSEPGTSQHF. The chain joins TRBV30 to TRBJ1-5; D call uncertain. The CDR3 has 12 amino acids. Germline V CDR1 and CDR2: GTSNPN, SVGIG (reference sequence).

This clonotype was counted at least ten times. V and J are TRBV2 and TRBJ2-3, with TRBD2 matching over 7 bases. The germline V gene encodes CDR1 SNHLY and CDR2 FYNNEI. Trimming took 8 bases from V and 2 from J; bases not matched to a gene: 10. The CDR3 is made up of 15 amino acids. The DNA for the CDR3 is TGTGCCAGCCAAGGGAGGGGCCTCTACACAGATACGCAGTATTTT. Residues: CASQGRGLYTDTQYF.